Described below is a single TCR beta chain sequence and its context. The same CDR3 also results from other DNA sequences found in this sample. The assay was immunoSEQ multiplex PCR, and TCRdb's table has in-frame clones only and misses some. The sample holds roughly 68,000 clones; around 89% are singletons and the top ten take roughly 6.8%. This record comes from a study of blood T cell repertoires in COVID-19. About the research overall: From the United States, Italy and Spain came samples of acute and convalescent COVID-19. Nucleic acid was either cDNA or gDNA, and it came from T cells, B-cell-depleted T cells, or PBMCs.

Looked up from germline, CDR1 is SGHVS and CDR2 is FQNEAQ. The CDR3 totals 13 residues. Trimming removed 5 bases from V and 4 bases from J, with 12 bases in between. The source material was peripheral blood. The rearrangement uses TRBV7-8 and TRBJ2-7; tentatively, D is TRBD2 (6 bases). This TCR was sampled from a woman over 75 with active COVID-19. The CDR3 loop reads CASSTGTDYEQYF. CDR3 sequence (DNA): TGTGCCAGCAGCACCGGGACTGATTACGAGCAGTACTTC.